This T cell receptor (beta chain) stems from a study of blood T cell repertoires in COVID-19 (TCRdb year 2020). Background on the whole study: Samples from collaborators originated in the United States, Italy and Spain and spanned both the acute and convalescent phases of COVID-19. The prospective study material was composed of cDNA or gDNA derived from T cells, B-cell-depleted T cells, or PBMCs. Subjects who had been exposed to COVID-19, were actively infected with it, or had recovered from it provided the deeply sampled blood TCRbeta repertoires that made up the dataset. A freely available public database, intended as a resource for researchers studying the immune response to SARS-CoV-2, is where the repertoires were released. The samples were drawn from two sources: the first 160 participants of the ongoing ImmuneRACE study, and fewer than 1,500 subjects contributed by 6 global collaborators. The sample metadata nearly always contained a de-identified subject ID, COVID-19 status, age in years and sex. Where HLA class I and class II types were available, the types were taken from metadata supplied by the sample provider, not from assay-based typing.

The immunoSEQ Assay, a bias-controlled multiplex PCR, was used to amplify TCRbeta CDR3 regions from genomic DNA. On the authors' methods: The number of nucleated cells in each sample was estimated from the amplification of reference gene primers within the assay. Sequence reads were collapsed and filtered to measure the absolute abundance of every unique TCRbeta CDR3 rearrangement. For each sample, productive Simpson clonality was calculated as the square root of Simpson's diversity index across productive rearrangements. The immuneACCESS repertoire file appears here via TCRdb, limited to in-frame rearrangements. These files lack a portion of the clones; in checked studies, under half of the deficit traces to unresolved V genes, and the cause of the others is not known. V and J calls and clone size come straight from that table; D and trimming were deduced from the DNA. The sample has more than 85,000 clones on record, over 75% of them singletons. The biggest ten clones account for 25% of the sample.

Notes on this clone: Its antigen is unknown. No clone much larger than this one lies a single base away; base qualities are absent.

The paper as a whole reports these results and caveats: The quantity of clinical and demographic metadata differed by source and by participant and was supplied without curation.

The collaborating institutions used their own protocols to collect whole blood in K2EDTA tubes. Collaborator samples were shipped for TCRbeta analysis as frozen whole blood, isolated PBMCs, or DNA extracted from either sample type. The germline V gene specifies SGHRS as CDR1 and YFSETQ as CDR2. V is cut by 0 bases and J by 2 bases, and the space between the germline ends is 6 bases. From cysteine to phenylalanine, the CDR3 is 14 amino acids long. Just the 42-base CDR3 DNA is kept, in frame starting at base 1. Material for sequencing was peripheral blood. The rearrangement joined TRBV5-1 to TRBJ1-5; the D gene is not confidently resolved. This clonotype was sampled from a man older than 75 with active or convalescent COVID-19. In nucleotide form, the sequence is TGCGCCAGCAGCTTGGGAGGGCGCAATCAGCCCCAGCATTTT. This is translated as CASSLGGRNQPQHF.